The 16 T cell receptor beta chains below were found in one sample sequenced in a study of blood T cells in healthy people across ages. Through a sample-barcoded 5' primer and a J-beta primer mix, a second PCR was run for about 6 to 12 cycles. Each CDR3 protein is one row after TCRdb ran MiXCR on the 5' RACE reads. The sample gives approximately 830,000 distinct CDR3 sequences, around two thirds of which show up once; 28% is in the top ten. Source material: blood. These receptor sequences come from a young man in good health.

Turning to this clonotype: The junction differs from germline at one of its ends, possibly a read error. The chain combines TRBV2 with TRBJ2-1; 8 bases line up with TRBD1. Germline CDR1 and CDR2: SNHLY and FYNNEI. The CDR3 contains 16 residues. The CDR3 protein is CASSEAGTGAYTEQFF. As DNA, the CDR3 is TGTGCCAGCAGTGAAGCGGGGACAGGAGCATACACTGAGCAGTTCTTC.

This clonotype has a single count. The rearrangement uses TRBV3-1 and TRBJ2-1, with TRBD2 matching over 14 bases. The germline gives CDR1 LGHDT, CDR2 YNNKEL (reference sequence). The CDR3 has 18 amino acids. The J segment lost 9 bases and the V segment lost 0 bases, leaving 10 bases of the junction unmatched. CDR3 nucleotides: TGTGCCAGCAGCCAAGATGGGGGGACTAGCGGGGGTGGCGGTGAGCAGTTCTTC. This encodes CASSQDGGTSGGGGEQFF.

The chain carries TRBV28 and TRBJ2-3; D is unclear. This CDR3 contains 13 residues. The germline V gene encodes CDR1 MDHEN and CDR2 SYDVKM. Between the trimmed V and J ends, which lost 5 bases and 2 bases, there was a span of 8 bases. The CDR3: CASSPFLTDTQYF. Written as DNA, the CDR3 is TGTGCCAGCAGTCCCTTCCTCACAGATACGCAGTATTTT.

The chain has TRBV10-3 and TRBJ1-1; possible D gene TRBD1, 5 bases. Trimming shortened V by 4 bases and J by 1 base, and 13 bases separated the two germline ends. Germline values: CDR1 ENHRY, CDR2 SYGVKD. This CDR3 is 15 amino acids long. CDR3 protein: CAISAEGRGNTEAFF. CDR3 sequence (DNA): TGTGCCATCAGTGCCGAGGGGAGGGGGAACACTGAAGCTTTCTTT.

CDR3 DNA: TGTGCCAGCAGCGTACTGAGTATATCCTACGAGCAGTACTTC. Its protein is CASSVLSISYEQYF. The V and J genes are TRBV7-2 and TRBJ2-4; D remains unclear. The DNA end lines up better with TRBJ2-7; the J call may be wrong. The CDR3 contains 14 residues. Germline V CDR1 and CDR2: SGHTA, FQGNSA.

CDR3 in DNA: TGCGCCAGCAGCCATGATACGGGGGGGGGTGCCTACGAGCAGTACTTC. Residues: CASSHDTGGGAYEQYF. This chain links TRBV4-3 with TRBJ2-7, with TRBD2 matching over 8 bases. Germline CDR1 reads LGHNA; CDR2 reads YSLEER. The junction had 9 bases not matched to a gene; V was cut back by 3 bases and J by 2 bases. The CDR3 sequence is 16 residues long.

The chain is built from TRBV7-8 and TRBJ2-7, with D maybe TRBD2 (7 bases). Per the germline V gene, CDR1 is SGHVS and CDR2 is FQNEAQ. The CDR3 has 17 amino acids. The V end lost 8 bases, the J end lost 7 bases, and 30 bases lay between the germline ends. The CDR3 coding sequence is TGTGCCAGCGGAAAGAGAGGGGGGGCACTAACAAACAATGAGCAGTACTTC. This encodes CASGKRGGALTNNEQYF.

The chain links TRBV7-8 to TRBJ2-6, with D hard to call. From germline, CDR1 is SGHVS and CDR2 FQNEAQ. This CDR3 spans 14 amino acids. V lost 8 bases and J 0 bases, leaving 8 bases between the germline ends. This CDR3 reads CASYGRSGANVLTF. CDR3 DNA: TGTGCCAGCTACGGCCGCTCTGGGGCCAACGTCCTGACTTTC.

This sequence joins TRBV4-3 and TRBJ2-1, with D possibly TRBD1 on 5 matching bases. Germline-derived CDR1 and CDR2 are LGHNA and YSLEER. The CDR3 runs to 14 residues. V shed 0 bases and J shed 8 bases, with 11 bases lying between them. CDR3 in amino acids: CASSQDGADDEQFF. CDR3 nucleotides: TGCGCCAGCAGCCAAGATGGGGCAGACGATGAGCAGTTCTTC.

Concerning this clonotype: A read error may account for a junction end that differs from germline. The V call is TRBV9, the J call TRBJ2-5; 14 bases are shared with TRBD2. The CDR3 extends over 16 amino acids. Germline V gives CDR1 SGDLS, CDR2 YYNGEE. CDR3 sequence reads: CASSTGLAGESETQYF. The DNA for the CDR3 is TGCGCCAGCAGCACGGGACTAGCGGGAGAGTCAGAGACCCAGTACTTC.

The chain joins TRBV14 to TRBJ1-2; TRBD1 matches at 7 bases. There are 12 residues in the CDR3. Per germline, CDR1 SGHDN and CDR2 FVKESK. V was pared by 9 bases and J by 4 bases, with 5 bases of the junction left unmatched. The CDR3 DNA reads TGTGCCAGTGGGGACAGTCGCTATGGCTACACCTTC. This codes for CASGDSRYGYTF.

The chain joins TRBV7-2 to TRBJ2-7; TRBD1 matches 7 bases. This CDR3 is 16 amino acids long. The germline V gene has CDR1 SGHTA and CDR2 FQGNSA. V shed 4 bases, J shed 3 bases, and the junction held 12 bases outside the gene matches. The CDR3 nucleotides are TGTGCCAGCAGCTCCCAGGGGGACAGCGTTTTCTACGAGCAGTACTTC. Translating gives CASSSQGDSVFYEQYF. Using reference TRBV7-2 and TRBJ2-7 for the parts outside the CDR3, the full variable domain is GAGVSQSPSNKVTEKGKDVELRCDPISGHTALYWYRQSLGQGLEFLIYFQGNSAPDKSGLPSDRFSAERTGGSVSTLTIQRTQQEDSAVYLCASSSQGDSVFYEQYFGPGTRLTVT.

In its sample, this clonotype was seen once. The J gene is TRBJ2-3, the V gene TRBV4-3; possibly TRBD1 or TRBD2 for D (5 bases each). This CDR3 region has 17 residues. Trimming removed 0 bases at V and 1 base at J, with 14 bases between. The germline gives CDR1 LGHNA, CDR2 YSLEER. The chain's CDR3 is CASSQDRGVSGTDTQYF. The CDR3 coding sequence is TGCGCCAGCAGCCAAGATAGAGGGGTATCCGGCACAGATACGCAGTATTTT.

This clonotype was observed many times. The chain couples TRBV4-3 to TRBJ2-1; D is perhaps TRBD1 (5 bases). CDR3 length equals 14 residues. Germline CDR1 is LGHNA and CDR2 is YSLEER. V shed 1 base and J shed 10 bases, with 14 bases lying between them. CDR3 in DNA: TGCGCCAGCAGCCAAGCACAGGACCATGTGGAGCAGTTCTTC. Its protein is CASSQAQDHVEQFF.

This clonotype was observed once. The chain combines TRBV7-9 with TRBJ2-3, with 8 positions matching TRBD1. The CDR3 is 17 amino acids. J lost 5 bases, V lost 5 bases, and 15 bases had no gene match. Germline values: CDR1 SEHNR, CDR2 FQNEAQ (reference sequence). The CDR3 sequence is CASSRSGQGGLGDTQYF. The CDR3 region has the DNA TGTGCCAGCAGCCGCAGCGGACAGGGTGGATTAGGAGATACGCAGTATTTT.

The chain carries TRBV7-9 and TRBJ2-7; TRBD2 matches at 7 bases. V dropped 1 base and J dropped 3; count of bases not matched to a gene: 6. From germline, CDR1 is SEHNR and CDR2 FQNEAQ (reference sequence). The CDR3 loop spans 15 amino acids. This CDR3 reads CASSLGGEGFYEQYF. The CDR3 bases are TGTGCCAGCAGCTTAGGAGGGGAGGGGTTCTACGAGCAGTACTTC.